Listed below are T cell receptor beta chains from one sample, sequenced in a study of beta chain features in type 1 diabetes. TCRdb keeps only in-frame clones here, not all; method: immunoSEQ multiplex PCR. The table includes about 330,000 clones, approximately 10% detected once. Sequenced input: naive CD4+ T cells from blood. The receptors here all came from a woman aged 30 to 39 in good health. Both conserved end residues are part of each CDR3. A D gene is named only where the DNA matches it firmly.

D: TRBD1
J: TRBJ2-2
V: TRBV29-1
CDR3: CSVEGQGASRAGELFF

D: -
J: TRBJ2-5
V: TRBV7-2
CDR3: CASSPDSGETQYF

D: TRBD2
J: TRBJ2-3
V: TRBV29-1
CDR3: CSVRGLAEGTDTQYF

D: -
J: TRBJ1-1
V: TRBV5-1
CDR3: CASSLGPEAFF

D: TRBD1
J: TRBJ2-3
V: TRBV4-1
CDR3: CASSQDRTGIRGTDTQYF

D: -
J: TRBJ1-1
V: TRBV19
CDR3: CASGDRERAEAFF

D: TRBD1
J: TRBJ2-2
V: TRBV18
CDR3: CASSPGQGAWTGELFF

D: -
J: TRBJ1-5
V: TRBV25-1
CDR3: CASSGPGFSQPQHF

D: TRBD1
J: TRBJ2-7
V: TRBV5-1
CDR3: CASSSRQGTYEQYF

D: TRBD2
J: TRBJ2-1
V: TRBV6-6
CDR3: CASRFSGRANEQFF

D: TRBD2
J: TRBJ2-7
V: TRBV19
CDR3: CASSTTGTSGYEQYF

D: TRBD1
J: TRBJ1-1
V: TRBV2
CDR3: CASTDRGNTEAFF

D: TRBD1
J: TRBJ2-7
V: TRBV28
CDR3: CASSGPGTGAYEQYF

D: TRBD2
J: TRBJ2-7
V: TRBV5-4
CDR3: CASSLTSASSYEQYF

D: -
J: TRBJ1-1
V: TRBV7-9
CDR3: CASSFAATEAFF

D: -
J: TRBJ2-1
V: TRBV10-3
CDR3: CPSHPQDCSYNEQFF

D: -
J: TRBJ1-1
V: TRBV5-4
CDR3: CASSLAQGKNTEAFF

D: TRBD1
J: TRBJ2-6
V: TRBV29-1
CDR3: CSGLDREESGANVLTF

D: -
J: TRBJ2-3
V: TRBV18
CDR3: CASSRGGVTGTDTQYF